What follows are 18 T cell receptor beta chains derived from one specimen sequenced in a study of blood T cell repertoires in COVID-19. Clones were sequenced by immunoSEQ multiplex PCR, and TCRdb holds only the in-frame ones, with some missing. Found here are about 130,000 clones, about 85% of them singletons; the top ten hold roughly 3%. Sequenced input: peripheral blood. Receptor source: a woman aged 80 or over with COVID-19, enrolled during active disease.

The CDR3 coding sequence is TGTGCCAGCAGCCTGACAGGGGACTCCTACAATGAGCAGTTCTTC. Amino acid sequence: CASSLTGDSYNEQFF. The chain employs TRBV9 and TRBJ2-1, with TRBD1 matching over 8 bases. From germline, CDR1 is SGDLS and CDR2 YYNGEE. The CDR3 has 15 amino acids. The junction had 3 bases not matched to a gene; V was cut back by 4 bases and J by 0 bases.

CDR3 loop: CASSASGLGYSGNTIYF. CDR3 DNA: TGTGCCAGCAGTGCTTCAGGGTTGGGCTACTCTGGAAACACCATATATTTT. The J gene is TRBJ1-3, the V gene TRBV28, with D tentatively TRBD1 (5 bases). The CDR3 covers 17 residues. The germline V and J ends were trimmed by 5 bases and 0 bases, with 17 bases remaining between them. Germline V gives CDR1 MDHEN, CDR2 SYDVKM.

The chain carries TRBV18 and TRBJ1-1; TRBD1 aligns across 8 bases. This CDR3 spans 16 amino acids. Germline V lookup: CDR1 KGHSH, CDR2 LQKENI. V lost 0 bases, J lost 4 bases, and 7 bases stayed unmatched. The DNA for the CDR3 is TGTGCCAGCTCACCACCGGGTACAGGGGGGATCACTGAAGCTTTCTTT. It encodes CASSPPGTGGITEAFF. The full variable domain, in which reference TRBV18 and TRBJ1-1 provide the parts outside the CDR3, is NAGVMQNPRHLVRRRGQEARLRCSPMKGHSHVYWYRQLPEEGLKFMVYLQKENIIDESGMPKERFSAEFPKEGPSILRIQQVVRGDSAAYFCASSPPGTGGITEAFFGQGTRLTVV.

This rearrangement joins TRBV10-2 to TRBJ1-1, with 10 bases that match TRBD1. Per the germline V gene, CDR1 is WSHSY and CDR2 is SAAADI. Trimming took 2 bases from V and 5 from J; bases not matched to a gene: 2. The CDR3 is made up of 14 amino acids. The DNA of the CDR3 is TGCGCCAGCAGTGAGCGGACAGGGGGTACTGAAGCTTTCTTT. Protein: CASSERTGGTEAFF.

CDR3 amino acids: CASSQEKTANTEAFF. The CDR3 DNA sequence: TGTGCCAGCAGCCAAGAGAAGACAGCGAACACTGAAGCTTTCTTT. The J gene is TRBJ1-1, the V gene TRBV4-2; D possibly corresponds to TRBD1 (5 bases). Trimming took 0 bases from V and 1 from J, leaving 9 bases between them. The CDR3 totals 15 residues. CDR1 and CDR2 from the germline V gene are LGHNA and YNFKEQ.

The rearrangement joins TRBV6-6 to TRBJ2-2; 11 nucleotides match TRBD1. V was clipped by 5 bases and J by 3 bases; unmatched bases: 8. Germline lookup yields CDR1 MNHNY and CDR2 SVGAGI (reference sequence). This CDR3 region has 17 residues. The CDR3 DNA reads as TGTGCCAGCAGTCCCGCCCTGGGACAGGGGGACACCGGGGAGCTGTTTTTT. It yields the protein CASSPALGQGDTGELFF.

The CDR3 sequence is CASSLRQGSTGELFF. The CDR3 DNA reads TGTGCCAGCAGTCTTAGACAGGGTAGCACCGGGGAGCTGTTTTTT. The V call is TRBV11-2, the J call TRBJ2-2, with 7 bases fitting TRBD1. Germline loops: CDR1 SGHAT, CDR2 FQNNGV. J lost 4 bases, V lost 6 bases, and 8 bases had no gene match. The CDR3 runs to 15 residues.

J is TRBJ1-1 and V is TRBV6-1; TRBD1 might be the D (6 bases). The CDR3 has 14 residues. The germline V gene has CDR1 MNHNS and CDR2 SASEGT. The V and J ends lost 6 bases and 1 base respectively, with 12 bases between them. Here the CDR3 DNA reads TGTGCCAGCAGGGGGGACATCAGGAACACTGAAGCTTTCTTT. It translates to CASRGDIRNTEAFF.

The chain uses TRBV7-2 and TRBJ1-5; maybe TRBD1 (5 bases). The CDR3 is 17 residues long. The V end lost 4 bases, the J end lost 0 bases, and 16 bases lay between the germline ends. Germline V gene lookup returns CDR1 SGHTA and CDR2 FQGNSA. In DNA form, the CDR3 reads TGTGCCAGCAGCTGGGGGGACGTGAGTCATAGCAATCAGCCCCAGCATTTT. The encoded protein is CASSWGDVSHSNQPQHF.

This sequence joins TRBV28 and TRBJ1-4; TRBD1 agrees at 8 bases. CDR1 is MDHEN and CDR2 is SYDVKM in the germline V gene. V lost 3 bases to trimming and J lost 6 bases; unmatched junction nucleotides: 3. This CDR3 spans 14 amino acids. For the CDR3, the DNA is TGTGCCAGCAGTTTGGACAGGGACCATGAAAAACTGTTTTTT. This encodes CASSLDRDHEKLFF.

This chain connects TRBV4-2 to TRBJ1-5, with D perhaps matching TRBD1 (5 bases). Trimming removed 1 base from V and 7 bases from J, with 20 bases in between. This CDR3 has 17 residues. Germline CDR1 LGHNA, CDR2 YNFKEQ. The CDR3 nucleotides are TGTGCCAGCAGCCAAGGAATACGGGGGGATAATGACCAGCCCCAGCATTTT. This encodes CASSQGIRGDNDQPQHF.

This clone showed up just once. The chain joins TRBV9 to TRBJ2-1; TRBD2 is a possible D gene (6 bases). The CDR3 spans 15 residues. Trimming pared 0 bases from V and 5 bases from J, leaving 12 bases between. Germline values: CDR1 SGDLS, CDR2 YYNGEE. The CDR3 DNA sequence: TGTGCCAGCAGCGTAGACAGCGGGTATAACAATGAGCAGTTCTTC. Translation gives CASSVDSGYNNEQFF.

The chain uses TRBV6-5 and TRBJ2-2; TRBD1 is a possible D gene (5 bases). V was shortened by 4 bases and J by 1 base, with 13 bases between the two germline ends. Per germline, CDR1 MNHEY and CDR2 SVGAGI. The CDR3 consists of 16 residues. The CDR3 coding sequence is TGTGCCAGCAGTTCCCCCGCGCAGGGGAACACCGGGGAGCTGTTTTTT. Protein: CASSSPAQGNTGELFF.

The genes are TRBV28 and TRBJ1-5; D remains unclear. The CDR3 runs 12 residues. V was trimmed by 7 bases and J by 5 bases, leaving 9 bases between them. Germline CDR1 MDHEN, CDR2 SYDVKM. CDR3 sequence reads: CASTKEHQPQHF. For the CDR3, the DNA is TGTGCCAGCACTAAAGAGCATCAGCCCCAGCATTTT.

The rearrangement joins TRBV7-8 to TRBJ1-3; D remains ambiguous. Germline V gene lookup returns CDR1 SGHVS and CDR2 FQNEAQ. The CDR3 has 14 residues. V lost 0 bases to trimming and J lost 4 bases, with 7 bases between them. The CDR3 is CASSLALAGNTIYF. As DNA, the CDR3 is TGTGCCAGCAGCTTAGCCTTAGCAGGAAACACCATATATTTT.

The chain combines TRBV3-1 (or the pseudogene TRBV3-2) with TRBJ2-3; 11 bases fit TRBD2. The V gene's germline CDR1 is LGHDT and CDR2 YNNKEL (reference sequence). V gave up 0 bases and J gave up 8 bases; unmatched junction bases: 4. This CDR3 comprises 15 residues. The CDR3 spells CASSQDTLAGGTQYF. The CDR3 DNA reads TGTGCCAGCAGCCAAGATACCCTAGCGGGAGGTACGCAGTATTTT.

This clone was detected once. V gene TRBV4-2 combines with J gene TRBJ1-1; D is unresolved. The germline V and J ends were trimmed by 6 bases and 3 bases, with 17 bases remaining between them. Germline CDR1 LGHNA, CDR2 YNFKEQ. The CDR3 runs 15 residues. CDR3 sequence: CASSPEIERHTEAFF. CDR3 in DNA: TGTGCCAGCAGTCCGGAGATTGAGCGGCACACTGAAGCTTTCTTT.

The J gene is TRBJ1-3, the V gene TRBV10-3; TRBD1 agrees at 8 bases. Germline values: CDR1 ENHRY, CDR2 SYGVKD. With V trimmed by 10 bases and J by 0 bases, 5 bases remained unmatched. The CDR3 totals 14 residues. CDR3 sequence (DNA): TGTGCCACGAGACAGGGGTTCTCTGGAAACACCATATATTTT. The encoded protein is CATRQGFSGNTIYF.